This TCR beta chain was captured by sequencing in a study of cytomegalovirus exposure and HLA in healthy donors. Regarding the study as a whole: Some TCR beta chains (about 180 of them) were listed as cytomegalovirus-associated.

Trimming pared 6 bases from V and 0 bases from J, leaving 21 bases between. Germline V gene sequence: CDR1 SEHNR, CDR2 FQNEAQ (reference sequence). CDR3 length: 19 residues. A word on this clone: Its target is not known.

Researchers ran the PCR with 60 Vbeta and 13 Jbeta primers. Clones were read by immunoSEQ multiplex PCR, and TCRdb kept only the in-frame ones, dropping some. The sample yields 150,000 to 200,000 clones, roughly 83% seen once. What was sequenced was PBMCs. The V gene is TRBV7-9, the J gene TRBJ1-6, with D possibly being TRBD1 (6 bases). The TCR comes from a boy between 10 and 17 years old in good health and CMV-seronegative. CDR3 protein: CASSPELYTGSSYNSPLHF. The CDR3 bases are TGTGCCAGCAGTCCCGAATTGTATACAGGGAGCTCCTATAATTCACCCCTCCACTTT. The full variable domain, rest sourced from reference TRBV7-9 and TRBJ1-6, is DTGVSQNPRHKITKRGQNVTFRCDPISEHNRLYWYRQTLGQGPEFLTYFQNEAQLEKSRLLSDRFSAERPKGSFSTLEIQRTEQGDSAMYLCASSPELYTGSSYNSPLHFGNGTRLTVT.